This TCR beta chain was identified during a study of blood T cells in healthy people across ages (dated by TCRdb to 2015 to 2017). Background for the entire study: In model experiments, template switching captured roughly one uniquely barcoded TCR beta cDNA molecule for every two T cells. To track age-related changes in TCR beta repertoire diversity, the study relied on deep sequencing normalized with unique cDNA molecular identifiers. The donors were divided into four age groups: young (average about 16 years), middle-aged (approximately 39), aged (around 67) and long-lived (about 79). For two donors (one aged 18 to 30 and one aged 80 or older), the study analyzed two additional independent replicas of 1 million unique cDNA reads from the same blood draw.

Receptors were amplified or captured by 5' RACE. Sequencing was carried out with an Illumina HiSeq 2500. The second PCR ran for roughly 6 to 11 cycles and used a J-beta primer mix along with a sample-barcoded 5' primer. Each TCR beta cDNA molecule received a unique molecular identifier from a template-switch 5' adaptor carrying 12 random nucleotides. Each sample yielded at least 2.5 million CDR3-containing paired-end reads. All of the RNA was converted into first-strand cDNA using the Mint cDNA synthesis kit, with a TRBC-specific oligonucleotide serving as the primer. Following uracil-DNA glycosylase treatment, all cDNA underwent a first 18-cycle PCR with the universal primers M1SS and BC2_uni_R. The authors' analysis ran thus. For normalization, 1 million high-quality reads, each with a distinct molecular identifier, were randomly selected from each sample. Instead of being binned into consensus sequences, reads that shared molecular identifiers were thrown out. MiTCR, run with a Q25 quality threshold and the strictest error-elimination algorithm, handled CDR3 identification, clonotype clustering and error correction. Lower-bound total TCR beta diversity was estimated with a nonparametric unseen species model using Euler transformation. The public reads were reanalyzed by TCRdb: fastp trimming at Q25, MiXCR alignment, in-frame beta chains only. Rows are combined by CDR3 protein, so each entry shows the most common genes and DNA. TCRdb, not the authors, supplied the V and J calls. The sample table records over 700,000 distinct CDR3 sequences; 20% to 30% of these occur just once. Clones ranked in the top ten supply 9.4% of the sample.

The donors were roughly 39 Caucasian individuals from Russia, aged 6 to 90 years, who were systemically healthy. Roughly 9.5 milliliters of peripheral blood were drawn from each donor into EDTA-treated Vacutainer tubes. Ficoll-Paque density-gradient centrifugation was used to isolate PBMCs, with at least 7 million per sample. Trizol reagent was used to extract total RNA from PBMCs, with at least 5.5 micrograms per sample. For every donor, flow cytometry on a PBMC aliquot measured the percentage of naive CD45RAhigh/CD27high T cells. The CDR3 covers 14 residues, taking in both the cysteine and the phenylalanine. The read is trimmed to its CDR3 DNA, 42 bases read in frame from base 1. V sheds 7 bases and J sheds 0 bases, leaving 13 bases between their ends. The CDR1 and CDR2 encoded by the germline V gene are SQVTM and ANQGSEA. This clonotype occurred a few times. This receptor's antigen is unknown. The input lacks base qualities; no much larger clone sits a single base away.

Study-level results and caveats: Bulk unsorted PBMC profiling prevented conclusive comparison of naive and antigen-experienced compartments. Compared with the aged group, the long-lived group had more naive CD4+ T cells, fewer expanded clones and increased TCR diversity, suggesting age selection. Observed TCR beta diversity per million T cells fell roughly linearly with age, and a significant reduction was already apparent by age approximately 41. Because the CMV infection status of the donors was unknown, age-related changes in expanded clonotypes may potentially have been confounded. Estimates of total diversity based on one million sequenced T cells were considered lower bounds and underestimates. Observed TCR beta diversity correlated strongly with the percentage of naive T cells measured by flow cytometry.

The data were also submitted as part of a second study, on T cells of mothers and their children. The second study's authors report: Donors were nine systemically healthy Caucasian individuals: three mothers and their six children. cDNA synthesis used all of the extracted RNA, with about 1.5 ug of RNA in each 15 ul reaction. In the second PCR, the M1S primer added sample barcodes and 2-4 random nucleotides. Over 9.5 million TCR beta CDR3 reads were obtained for each mother, and some 3 million reads were obtained for each child. Thymic selection shapes the output of TCR recombination in a similar way in related and unrelated pairs, and inherited differences have a minor effect. Normalized repertoire overlap in related mother-child pairs was always slightly higher than in unrelated mother-child pairs, but the difference was never significant. With a sensitivity of 90 to 100 clones per million clonotypes, no persistent microchimeric T cell clones were detected. Deep NGS was used in the study to compare the TCR beta repertoires of mothers and children and to look for features that separate related mother-child pairs from unrelated individuals. Mothers averaged about 40 +/- 4 years of age and children averaged around 10 +/- 4 years. After adapters were ligated using NEBNext reagents, the libraries underwent 100+100 nt paired-end sequencing on an Illumina HiSeq 2000. To prevent cross-contamination, the mother and child libraries were prepared a month apart and were sequenced in separate runs. Each donor had between about 450,000 and 2,200,000 distinct TCR beta clonotypes identified. Naive TCR beta clonotypes were estimated from low-frequency clonotypes matched to each donor's FACS-determined naive share, without sorting.

The source of this sequence is a boy aged 10-17 years in good health. The sequencing input was blood. Here the chain combines TRBV29-1 and TRBJ2-1, with no confident D gene call. Here the CDR3 is given as CSANVASSYNEQFF. The sequenced DNA: TGCAGCGCTAACGTGGCAAGCTCCTACAATGAGCAGTTCTTC.